These 24 T cell receptor beta chains share one sample of origin, sequenced in a study of neurological immune-mediated disorders. Using its own MiXCR run on the 5' RACE reads, TCRdb lists one record per CDR3 protein. The profile covers tens of thousands of distinct CDR3 sequences, with roughly an eighth appearing a single time and less than 2% taken by the ten largest. Sequenced sample: PBMCs. All receptors derive from a man aged 55 to 70 in good health.

This clonotype is a singleton in its sample. The J gene is TRBJ2-1, the V gene TRBV20-1; the match to TRBD2 covers 10 bases. Trimming removed 4 bases from V and 4 bases from J; junction bases left unmatched: 10. This CDR3 has 16 residues. Germline assignment: CDR1 DFQATT and CDR2 SNEGSKA (reference sequence). The CDR3 spells CSATSTLAGDYNEQFF. CDR3 DNA: TGCAGTGCTACCTCTACTCTAGCGGGGGATTACAATGAGCAGTTCTTC.

This clonotype showed up many times. This chain links TRBV12-3 or TRBV12-4 with TRBJ1-5; D unclear. The V and J ends lost 3 bases and 4 bases respectively, with 10 bases between them. The CDR3 spans 14 residues. This chain's CDR3 is CASSLNVGNQPQHF. CDR3 DNA sequence: TGTGCCAGCAGTTTGAACGTCGGAAATCAGCCCCAGCATTTT.

This clonotype was seen at least ten times. J is TRBJ2-7 and V is TRBV6-6; a weak D match, TRBD2 (6 bases). This CDR3 spans 14 amino acids. The ends were cut back, 0 bases at V and 4 bases at J, with 10 bases in the middle. Germline V gives CDR1 MNHNY, CDR2 SVGAGI (reference sequence). CDR3 protein: CASSYSTGRYEQYF. The CDR3 DNA reads TGTGCCAGCAGTTACTCCACGGGGAGGTACGAGCAGTACTTC.

This clonotype appeared many times. CDR3 region: CASGGGSGETQYF. The CDR3 bases are TGTGCCAGCGGGGGGGGGTCTGGAGAGACCCAGTACTTC. V usage is TRBV6-5 and J usage is TRBJ2-5, with TRBD2 matching 7 bases. Looked up from germline, CDR1 is MNHEY and CDR2 is SVGAGI. The V gene end was trimmed by 8 bases and the J gene end by 4 bases; junction bases not matched to a gene: 7. The CDR3 is 13 residues long.

This clonotype was found many times. The chain has TRBV5-6 and TRBJ2-6; maybe TRBD2 (5 bases). CDR1 and CDR2 (germline): SGHDT, YYEEEE. V was clipped by 4 bases and J by 0 bases, with 14 bases between them. CDR3 length: 17 amino acids. In nucleotides, the CDR3 is TGTGCCAGCAGCCCGGGGTACAGATTCTCTGGGGCCAACGTCCTGACTTTC. Translating it yields CASSPGYRFSGANVLTF. The variable domain in full, completed from reference TRBV5-6 and TRBJ2-6, reads DAGVTQSPTHLIKTRGQQVTLRCSPKSGHDTVSWYQQALGQGPQFIFQYYEEEERQRGNFPDRFSGHQFPNYSSELNVNALLLGDSALYLCASSPGYRFSGANVLTFGAGSRLTVL.

This clonotype was counted at least ten times. The chain combines TRBV14 with TRBJ2-5; D gene uncertain. The CDR3 totals 14 residues. V was shortened by 0 bases and J by 1 base, with 6 bases between the two germline ends. CDR1 is SGHDN and CDR2 is FVKESK in the germline V gene. This chain's CDR3 is CASSQDSTQETQYF. The DNA of the CDR3 is TGTGCCAGCAGCCAAGACAGTACCCAAGAGACCCAGTACTTC.

Ten or more counts support this clonotype. V and J are TRBV5-6 and TRBJ2-3; 9 bases line up with TRBD2. The CDR3 runs to 16 residues. J gave up 2 bases and V 0 bases, and 4 bases lay outside the gene matches. Germline V gene lookup returns CDR1 SGHDT and CDR2 YYEEEE. CDR3 sequence: CASSLGLAVLTDTQYF. The DNA of the CDR3 is TGTGCCAGCAGCTTGGGACTAGCGGTACTCACAGATACGCAGTATTTT. The full variable domain, rest sourced from reference TRBV5-6 and TRBJ2-3, is DAGVTQSPTHLIKTRGQQVTLRCSPKSGHDTVSWYQQALGQGPQFIFQYYEEEERQRGNFPDRFSGHQFPNYSSELNVNALLLGDSALYLCASSLGLAVLTDTQYFGPGTRLTVL.

Many counts were recorded for this clonotype. V is TRBV6-5 and J is TRBJ1-2; D ambiguous. From germline, CDR1 is MNHEY and CDR2 SVGAGI. This CDR3 has 13 residues. V was pared by 2 bases and J by 4 bases, with 8 bases between. For the CDR3, the DNA is TGTGCCAGCAGTTACGGGGAGGGCTATGGCTACACCTTC. Protein sequence: CASSYGEGYGYTF.

This clonotype was counted ten times or more. The CDR3 DNA follows: TGCGCCAGCAGCCCACTAGCGGGGCCAGAAGAGACCCAGTACTTC. This gives the protein CASSPLAGPEETQYF. V gene TRBV5-1 combines with J gene TRBJ2-5; 10 bases fit TRBD2. CDR3 length: 15 amino acids. V trimming: 4 bases; J trimming: 3 bases; junction bases outside the gene matches: 6. Per germline, CDR1 SGHRS and CDR2 YFSETQ.

This clonotype was observed many times. This chain links TRBV24-1 with TRBJ2-5; D perhaps matches TRBD2 (6 bases). The CDR3 runs to 15 residues. CDR1 and CDR2 (germline): KGHDR, SFDVKD. Deletions cut 4 bases from V and 1 base from J, with 12 bases between. Written as DNA, the CDR3 is TGTGCCACCAGTGAGGGCGGGGCAACCCAAGAGACCCAGTACTTC. Translated, it gives CATSEGGATQETQYF.

This clonotype was seen repeatedly, ten times or more. This chain joins TRBV5-6 and TRBJ2-3; D tentatively fits TRBD1 or TRBD2 (6 bases each). The CDR3 has 14 residues. Germline V gene sequence: CDR1 SGHDT, CDR2 YYEEEE. The V gene lost 5 bases and the J gene lost 11 bases, with 21 bases spanning the gap. The DNA for the CDR3 is TGTGCCAGCAGGGACAGCACCCACCGGAGGGTGCAGTATTTT. Protein: CASRDSTHRRVQYF.

This clonotype was seen only a few times. The chain is built from TRBV5-1 and TRBJ2-6, with D unresolved. The V and J ends lost 4 bases and 4 bases respectively, with 9 bases between them. From germline, CDR1 is SGHRS and CDR2 YFSETQ. The CDR3 sequence is 14 residues long. The CDR3 region has the DNA TGCGCCAGCAGCCCCAGTTACGGGGCCAACGTCCTGACTTTC. It yields the protein CASSPSYGANVLTF. The full variable domain, completed using reference TRBV5-1 and TRBJ2-6, is KAGVTQTPRYLIKTRGQQVTLSCSPISGHRSVSWYQQTPGQGLQFLFEYFSETQRNKGNFPGRFSGRQFSNSRSEMNVSTLELGDSALYLCASSPSYGANVLTFGAGSRLTVL.

This clonotype has at least ten counts. The V gene is TRBV5-1, the J gene TRBJ1-6; 7 bases align to TRBD1. Trimming took 5 bases from V and 6 from J; bases not matched to a gene: 8. Per the germline V gene, CDR1 is SGHRS and CDR2 is YFSETQ. CDR3 size: 15 residues. This CDR3 is CASRGQDTTNSPLHF. The DNA for the CDR3 is TGCGCCAGCAGAGGACAGGATACCACTAATTCACCCCTCCACTTT. The whole variable domain, remainder taken from reference TRBV5-1 and TRBJ1-6, is KAGVTQTPRYLIKTRGQQVTLSCSPISGHRSVSWYQQTPGQGLQFLFEYFSETQRNKGNFPGRFSGRQFSNSRSEMNVSTLELGDSALYLCASRGQDTTNSPLHFGNGTRLTVT.

V is TRBV18 and J is TRBJ1-6, with D perhaps TRBD1 (5 bases). Trimming pared 3 bases from V and 0 bases from J, leaving 18 bases between. This CDR3 contains 19 residues. Looked up from germline, CDR1 is KGHSH and CDR2 is LQKENI. CDR3 amino acids: CASSPIFQGSNSYNSPLHF. CDR3 bases: TGTGCCAGCTCACCCATATTCCAGGGTTCGAACTCCTATAATTCACCCCTCCACTTT.

In its sample, this clonotype was seen many times. The chain couples TRBV6-2 or TRBV6-3 to TRBJ2-2; D perhaps matches TRBD1 (5 bases). CDR1 MNHEY and CDR2 SVGEGT come from the germline V gene. V was cut by 4 bases and J by 4 bases, with 10 bases left in between. CDR3 size: 14 residues. The CDR3 DNA follows: TGTGCCAGCAGTTTGGAACAGGTCACCGGGGAGCTGTTTTTT. Translation gives CASSLEQVTGELFF.

This clonotype was found many times. The chain employs TRBV7-9 and TRBJ2-7, with D unclear. Trimming cost V 6 bases and J 5 bases, with 5 bases left between them. This CDR3 is 10 amino acids long. The germline CDR1 and CDR2 sequences are SEHNR and FQNEAQ (reference sequence). CDR3 sequence reads: CASRGNEQYF. CDR3 bases: TGTGCCAGCAGGGGGAACGAGCAGTACTTC.

This clonotype has at least ten counts. The V and J genes are TRBV13 and TRBJ1-1; D may be TRBD1 (6 bases). Germline V gives CDR1 PRHDT, CDR2 FYEKMQ (reference sequence). This CDR3 has 15 residues. Trimming left V 3 bases short and J 5 bases short, with 16 bases between. CDR3 sequence (DNA): TGTGCCAGCAGCTTGGGGGGGCAGTTCAAGACTGAAGCTTTCTTT. Its translation: CASSLGGQFKTEAFF.

This clonotype has at least ten counts. DNA of the CDR3: TGTGCCAGCAGCGTAATGGGGTTCGGCTATGGCTACACCTTC. The encoded protein is CASSVMGFGYGYTF. The chain recombines TRBV9 with TRBJ1-2, with unresolved D. The germline gives CDR1 SGDLS, CDR2 YYNGEE. V lost 1 base and J lost 4, with 11 bases in between. The CDR3 sequence is 14 residues long.

The table lists this clonotype with many counts. This sequence joins TRBV12-3 or TRBV12-4 and TRBJ1-1; D perhaps matches TRBD1 (5 bases). Trimming took 0 bases from V and 4 from J, leaving 9 bases between them. This CDR3 is 14 amino acids long. The CDR3 spells CASSLALGGTEAFF. CDR3 bases: TGTGCCAGCAGTTTAGCGCTTGGGGGCACTGAAGCTTTCTTT.

At least ten counts were recorded for this clonotype. The chain links TRBV5-1 to TRBJ2-3; 12 positions agree with TRBD2. Germline CDR1 is SGHRS and CDR2 is YFSETQ. V shed 0 bases and J 2 bases; nucleotides not matched to a gene: 7. The CDR3 covers 18 residues. The chain's CDR3 is CASSLGLAGGIFTDTQYF. CDR3 in DNA: TGCGCCAGCAGCTTGGGGCTAGCGGGGGGGATTTTCACAGATACGCAGTATTTT.

This clonotype was picked up many times. The chain carries TRBV7-9 and TRBJ1-1; D might be TRBD1 (6 bases). The CDR3 length is 13 residues. V was shortened by 5 bases and J by 4 bases, with 11 bases between the two germline ends. Germline V CDR1 and CDR2: SEHNR, FQNEAQ (reference sequence). CDR3 DNA sequence: TGTGCCAGCAGCCCACAGGGAGGCACTGAAGCTTTCTTT. This encodes CASSPQGGTEAFF.

The table lists this clonotype with many counts. The J gene is TRBJ2-6, the V gene TRBV20-1; 9 bases are shared with TRBD1. The CDR3 sequence is 13 residues long. Germline V lookup: CDR1 DFQATT, CDR2 SNEGSKA (reference sequence). With V trimmed by 7 bases and J by 4 bases, 2 bases remained unmatched. In DNA form, the CDR3 reads TGCAGTGGGACAGGGGTCGGGGCCAACGTCCTGACTTTC. Its protein product is CSGTGVGANVLTF.

At least ten counts were recorded for this clonotype. CDR3 sequence (DNA): TGTGCCAGCAGTTTGATGGCAGGGAATTCGGGAGGCTACACCTTC. Translated: CASSLMAGNSGGYTF. The chain is built from TRBV12-3 or TRBV12-4 and TRBJ1-2; perhaps TRBD1 as D (5 bases). The V and J ends lost 3 bases and 8 bases respectively, with 19 bases between them. The CDR3 totals 15 residues.

A word on this clonotype: The CDR3 does not close with the conserved phenylalanine or tryptophan, likely indicating a read error. In nucleotides, the CDR3 is TGTGCCAGCAGCCATCGTACGTGCAATCAGCCCCAGCATTAT. Protein sequence: CASSHRTCNQPQHY. The V gene is TRBV5-8, the J gene TRBJ1-5; D remains ambiguous. There are 14 residues in the CDR3. V lost 4 bases, J lost 2 bases, and 10 bases lay in between. Germline V CDR1 and CDR2: SGHTS, YDEGEE.